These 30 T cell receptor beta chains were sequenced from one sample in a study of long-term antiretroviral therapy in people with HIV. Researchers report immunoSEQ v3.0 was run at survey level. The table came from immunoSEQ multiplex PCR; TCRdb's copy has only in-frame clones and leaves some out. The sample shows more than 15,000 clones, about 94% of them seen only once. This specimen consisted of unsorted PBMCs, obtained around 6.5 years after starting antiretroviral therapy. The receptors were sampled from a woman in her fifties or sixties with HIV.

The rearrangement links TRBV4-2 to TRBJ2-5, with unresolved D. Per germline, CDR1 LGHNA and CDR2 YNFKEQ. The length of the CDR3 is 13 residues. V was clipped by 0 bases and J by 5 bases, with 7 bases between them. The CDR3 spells CASSQDIGETQYF. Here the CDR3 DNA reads TGTGCCAGCAGCCAAGACATCGGGGAGACCCAGTACTTC.

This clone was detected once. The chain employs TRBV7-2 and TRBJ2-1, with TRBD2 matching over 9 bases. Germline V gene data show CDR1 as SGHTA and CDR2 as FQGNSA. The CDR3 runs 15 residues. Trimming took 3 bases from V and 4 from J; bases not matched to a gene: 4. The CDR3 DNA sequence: TGTGCCAGCAGCTTTGGACTAGCGCGTTACAATGAGCAGTTCTTC. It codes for CASSFGLARYNEQFF.

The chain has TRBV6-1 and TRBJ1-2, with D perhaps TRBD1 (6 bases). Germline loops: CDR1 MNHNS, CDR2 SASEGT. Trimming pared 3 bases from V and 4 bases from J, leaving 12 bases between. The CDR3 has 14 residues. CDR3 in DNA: TGTGCCAGCAGTGAGGAGGACAGCATCTATGGCTACACCTTC. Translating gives CASSEEDSIYGYTF.

The DNA of the CDR3 is TGTGCCAGCATGGCGGGGGGCAAGGTGGACATTCAGTACTTC. Protein sequence: CASMAGGKVDIQYF. This chain joins TRBV27 and TRBJ2-4; TRBD2 agrees at 8 bases. This CDR3 has 14 residues. CDR1 MNHEY and CDR2 SMNVEV come from the germline V gene (reference sequence). Trimming took 7 bases from V and 8 from J; bases not matched to a gene: 10.

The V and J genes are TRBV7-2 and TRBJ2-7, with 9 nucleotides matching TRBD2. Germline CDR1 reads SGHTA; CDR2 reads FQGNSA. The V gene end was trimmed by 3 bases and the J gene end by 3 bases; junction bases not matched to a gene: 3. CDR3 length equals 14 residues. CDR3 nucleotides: TGTGCCAGCAGCTTTAGCGGGAGCCGCTACGAGCAGTACTTC. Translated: CASSFSGSRYEQYF.

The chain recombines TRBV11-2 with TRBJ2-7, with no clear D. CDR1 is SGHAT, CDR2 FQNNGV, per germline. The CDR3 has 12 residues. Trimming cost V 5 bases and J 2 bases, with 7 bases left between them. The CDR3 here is CASSPGPYEQYF. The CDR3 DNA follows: TGTGCCAGCAGCCCCGGACCCTACGAGCAGTACTTC.

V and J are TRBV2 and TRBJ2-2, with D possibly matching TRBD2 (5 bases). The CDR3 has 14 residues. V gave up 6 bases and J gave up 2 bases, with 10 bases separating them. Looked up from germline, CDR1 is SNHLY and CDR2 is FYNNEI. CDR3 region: CASRQRLNTGELFF. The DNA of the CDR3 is TGTGCCAGCAGGCAGAGACTAAACACCGGGGAGCTGTTTTTT.

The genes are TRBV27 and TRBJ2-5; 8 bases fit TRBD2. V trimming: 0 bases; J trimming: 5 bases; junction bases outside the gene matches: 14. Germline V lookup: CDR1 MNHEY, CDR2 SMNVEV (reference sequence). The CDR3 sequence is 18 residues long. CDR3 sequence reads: CASSLSKTSDPERETQYF. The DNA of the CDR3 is TGTGCCAGCAGTTTATCAAAGACTAGCGACCCGGAAAGGGAGACCCAGTACTTC.

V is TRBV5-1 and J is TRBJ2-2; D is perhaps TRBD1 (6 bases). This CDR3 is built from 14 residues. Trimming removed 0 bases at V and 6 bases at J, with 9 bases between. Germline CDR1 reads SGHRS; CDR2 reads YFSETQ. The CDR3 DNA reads TGCGCCAGCAGCTTGGCGGCAGGGGCCGGGGAGCTGTTTTTT. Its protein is CASSLAAGAGELFF.

This chain's CDR3 is CASKAGREMNTEAFF. The CDR3 DNA reads TGTGCCAGTAAGGCAGGCCGCGAAATGAACACTGAAGCTTTCTTT. The chain joins TRBV19 to TRBJ1-1; no clear D gene. CDR1 is LNHDA and CDR2 is SQIVND in the germline V gene (reference sequence). The CDR3 spans 15 residues. With 7 bases removed from V and 0 bases from J, the gap between germline ends came to 15 bases.

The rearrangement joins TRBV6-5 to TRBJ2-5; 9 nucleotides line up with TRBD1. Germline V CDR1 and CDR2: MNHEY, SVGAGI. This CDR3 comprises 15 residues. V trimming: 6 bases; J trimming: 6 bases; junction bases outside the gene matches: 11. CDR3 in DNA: TGTGCCAGCAGAAGGGACAGGGCGGGGGCCCAGACCCAGTACTTC. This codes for CASRRDRAGAQTQYF.

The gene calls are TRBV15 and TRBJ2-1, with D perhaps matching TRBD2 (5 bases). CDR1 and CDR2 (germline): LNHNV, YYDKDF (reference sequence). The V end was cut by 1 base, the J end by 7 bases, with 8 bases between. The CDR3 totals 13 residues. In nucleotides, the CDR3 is TGTGCCACCAGCAGAGTCGGGGTTAATGAGCAGTTCTTC. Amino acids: CATSRVGVNEQFF.

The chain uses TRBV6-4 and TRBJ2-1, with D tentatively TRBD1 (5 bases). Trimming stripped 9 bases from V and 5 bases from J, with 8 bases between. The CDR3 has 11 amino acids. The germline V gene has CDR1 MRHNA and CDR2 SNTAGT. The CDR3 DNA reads TGTGCCAGGTGCAGGGACAATGAGCAGTTCTTC. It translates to CARCRDNEQFF.

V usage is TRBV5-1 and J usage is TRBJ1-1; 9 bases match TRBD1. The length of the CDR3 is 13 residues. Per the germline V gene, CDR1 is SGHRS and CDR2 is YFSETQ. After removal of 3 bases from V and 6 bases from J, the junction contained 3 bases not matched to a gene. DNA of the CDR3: TGCGCCAGCAGCTACCGGACAGGGGCTGAAGCTTTCTTT. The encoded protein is CASSYRTGAEAFF.

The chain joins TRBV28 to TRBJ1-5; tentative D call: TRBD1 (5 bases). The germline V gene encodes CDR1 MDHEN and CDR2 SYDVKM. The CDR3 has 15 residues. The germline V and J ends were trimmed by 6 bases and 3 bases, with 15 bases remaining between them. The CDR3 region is CASSSGDSINQPQHF. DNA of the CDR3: TGTGCCAGCAGCTCGGGCGACAGTATCAATCAGCCCCAGCATTTT.

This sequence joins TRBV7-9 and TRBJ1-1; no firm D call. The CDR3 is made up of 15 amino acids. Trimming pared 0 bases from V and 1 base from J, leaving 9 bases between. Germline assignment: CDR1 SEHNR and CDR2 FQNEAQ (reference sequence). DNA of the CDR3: TGTGCCAGCAGCTTAGCCCTCGGAGAGAACACTGAAGCTTTCTTT. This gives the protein CASSLALGENTEAFF.

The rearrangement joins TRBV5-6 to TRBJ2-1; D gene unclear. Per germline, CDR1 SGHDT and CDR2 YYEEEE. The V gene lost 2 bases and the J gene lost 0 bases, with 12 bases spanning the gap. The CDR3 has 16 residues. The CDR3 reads CASSFVEDISYNEQFF. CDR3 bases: TGTGCCAGCAGCTTCGTTGAGGATATCTCCTACAATGAGCAGTTCTTC.

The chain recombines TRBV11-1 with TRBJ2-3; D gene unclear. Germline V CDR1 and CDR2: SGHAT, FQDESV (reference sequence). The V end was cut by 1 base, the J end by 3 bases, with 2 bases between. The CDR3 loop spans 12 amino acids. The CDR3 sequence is CASSLGTDTQYF. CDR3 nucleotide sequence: TGTGCCAGCAGCTTAGGGACAGATACGCAGTATTTT.

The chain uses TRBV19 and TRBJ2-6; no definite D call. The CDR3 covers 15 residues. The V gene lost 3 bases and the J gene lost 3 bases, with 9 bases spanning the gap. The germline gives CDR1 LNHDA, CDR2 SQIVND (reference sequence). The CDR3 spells CASSIKAFGANVLTF. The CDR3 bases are TGTGCCAGTAGTATTAAGGCTTTTGGGGCCAACGTCCTGACTTTC.

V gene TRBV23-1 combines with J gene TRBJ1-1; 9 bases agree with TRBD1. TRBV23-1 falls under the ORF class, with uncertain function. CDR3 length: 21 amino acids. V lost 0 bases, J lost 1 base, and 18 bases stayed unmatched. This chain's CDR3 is CASSQSTHRGPEELTNTEAFF. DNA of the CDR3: TGCGCCAGCAGTCAATCGACGCACAGGGGGCCGGAAGAATTGACGAACACTGAAGCTTTCTTT.

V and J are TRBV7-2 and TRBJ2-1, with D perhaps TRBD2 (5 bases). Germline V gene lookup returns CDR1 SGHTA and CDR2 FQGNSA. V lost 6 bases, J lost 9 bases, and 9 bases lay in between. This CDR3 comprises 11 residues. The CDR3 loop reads CASRLVAEQFF. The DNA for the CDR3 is TGTGCCAGCAGACTAGTCGCTGAGCAGTTCTTC.

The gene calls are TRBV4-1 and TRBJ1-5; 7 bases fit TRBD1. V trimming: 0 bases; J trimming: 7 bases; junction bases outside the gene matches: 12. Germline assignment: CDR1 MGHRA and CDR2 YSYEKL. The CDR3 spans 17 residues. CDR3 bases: TGCGCCAGCAGCCAAGATCCCTTACTAACAGGGGAACAGCCCCAGCATTTT. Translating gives CASSQDPLLTGEQPQHF.

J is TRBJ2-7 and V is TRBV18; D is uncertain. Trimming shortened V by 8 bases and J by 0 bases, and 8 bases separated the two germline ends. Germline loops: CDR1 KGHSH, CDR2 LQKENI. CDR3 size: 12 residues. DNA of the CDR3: TGTGCCAGCAGAGGCACCTCCTACGAGCAGTACTTC. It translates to CASRGTSYEQYF.

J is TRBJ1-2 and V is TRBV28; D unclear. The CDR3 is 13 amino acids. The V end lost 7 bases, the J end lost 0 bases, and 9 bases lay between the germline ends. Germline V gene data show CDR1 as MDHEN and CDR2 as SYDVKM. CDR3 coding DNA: TGTGCCAGCATGAGTGGGGCTAACTATGGCTACACCTTC. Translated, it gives CASMSGANYGYTF.

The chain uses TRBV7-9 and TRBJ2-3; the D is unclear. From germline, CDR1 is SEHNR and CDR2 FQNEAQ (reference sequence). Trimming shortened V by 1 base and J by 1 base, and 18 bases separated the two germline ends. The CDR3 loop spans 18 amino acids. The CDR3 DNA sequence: TGTGCCAGCAGCTTAGGGGCCAGTGCTGCCTCACGCACAGATACGCAGTATTTT. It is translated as CASSLGASAASRTDTQYF.

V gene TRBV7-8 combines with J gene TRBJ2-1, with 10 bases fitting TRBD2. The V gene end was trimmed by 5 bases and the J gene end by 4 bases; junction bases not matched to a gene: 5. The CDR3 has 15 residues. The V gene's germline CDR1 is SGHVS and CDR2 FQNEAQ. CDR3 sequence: CASSPGTSAYNEQFF. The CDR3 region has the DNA TGTGCCAGCAGCCCCGGGACTAGCGCGTACAATGAGCAGTTCTTC.

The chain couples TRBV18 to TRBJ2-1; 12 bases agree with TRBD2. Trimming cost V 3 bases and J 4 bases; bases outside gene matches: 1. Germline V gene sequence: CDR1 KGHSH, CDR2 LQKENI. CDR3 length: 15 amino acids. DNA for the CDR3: TGTGCCAGCTCACCGGGGACTAGCGGGTACAATGAGCAGTTCTTC. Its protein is CASSPGTSGYNEQFF.

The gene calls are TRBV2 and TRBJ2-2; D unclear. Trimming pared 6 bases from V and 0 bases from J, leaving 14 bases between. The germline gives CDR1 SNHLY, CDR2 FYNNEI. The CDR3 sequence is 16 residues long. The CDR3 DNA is TGTGCCAGCAGCCCCCGACGGGCGGCGAACACCGGGGAGCTGTTTTTT. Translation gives CASSPRRAANTGELFF.

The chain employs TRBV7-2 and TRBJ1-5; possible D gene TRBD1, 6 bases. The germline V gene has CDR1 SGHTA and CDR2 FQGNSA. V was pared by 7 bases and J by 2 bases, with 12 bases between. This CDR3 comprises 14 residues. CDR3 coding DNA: TGTGCCAGCAAAGTGGACAGCGGCAATCAGCCCCAGCATTTT. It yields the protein CASKVDSGNQPQHF.

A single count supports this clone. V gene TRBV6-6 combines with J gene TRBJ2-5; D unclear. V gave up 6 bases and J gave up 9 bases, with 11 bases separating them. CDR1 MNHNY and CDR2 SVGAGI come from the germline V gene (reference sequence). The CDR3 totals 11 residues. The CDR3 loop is CASRLQGAQYF. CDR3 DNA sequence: TGTGCCAGCAGATTACAAGGTGCCCAGTACTTC.